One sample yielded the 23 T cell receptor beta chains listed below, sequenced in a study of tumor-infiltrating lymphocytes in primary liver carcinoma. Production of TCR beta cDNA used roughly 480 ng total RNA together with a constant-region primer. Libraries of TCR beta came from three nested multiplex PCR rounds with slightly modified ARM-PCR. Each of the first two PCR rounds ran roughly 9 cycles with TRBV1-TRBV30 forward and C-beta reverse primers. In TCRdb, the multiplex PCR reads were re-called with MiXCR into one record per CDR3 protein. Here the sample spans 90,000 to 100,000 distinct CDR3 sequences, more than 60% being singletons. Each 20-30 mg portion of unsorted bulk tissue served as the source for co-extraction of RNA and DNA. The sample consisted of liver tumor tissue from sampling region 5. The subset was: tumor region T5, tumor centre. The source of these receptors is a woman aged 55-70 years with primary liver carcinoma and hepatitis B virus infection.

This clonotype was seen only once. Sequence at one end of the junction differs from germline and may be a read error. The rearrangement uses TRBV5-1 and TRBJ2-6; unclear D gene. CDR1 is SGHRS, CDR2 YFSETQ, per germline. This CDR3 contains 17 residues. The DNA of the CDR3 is TGCGCCACCAGCTTGGCCACGCAGAGCTCTTGGGCCAACGTCCTGACTTTC. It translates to CATSLATQSSWANVLTF. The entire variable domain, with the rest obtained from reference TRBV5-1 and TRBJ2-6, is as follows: KAGVTQTPRYLIKTRGQQVTLSCSPISGHRSVSWYQQTPGQGLQFLFEYFSETQRNKGNFPGRFSGRQFSNSRSEMNVSTLELGDSALYLCATSLATQSSWANVLTFGAGSRLTVL.

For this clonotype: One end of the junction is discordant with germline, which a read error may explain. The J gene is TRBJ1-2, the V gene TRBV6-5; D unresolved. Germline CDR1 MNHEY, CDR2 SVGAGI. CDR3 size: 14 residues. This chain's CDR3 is CVSNYDGTRYGYTF. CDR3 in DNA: TGTGTCAGCAATTACGATGGTACACGCTATGGCTACACCTTC.

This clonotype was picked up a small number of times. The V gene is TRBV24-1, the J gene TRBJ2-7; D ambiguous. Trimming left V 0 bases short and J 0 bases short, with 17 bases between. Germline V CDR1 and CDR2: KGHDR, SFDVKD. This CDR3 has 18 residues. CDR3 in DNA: TGTGCCACCAGTGATTTGATGGCAGGCGACCTGATCTCCTACGAGCAGTACTTC. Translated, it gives CATSDLMAGDLISYEQYF.

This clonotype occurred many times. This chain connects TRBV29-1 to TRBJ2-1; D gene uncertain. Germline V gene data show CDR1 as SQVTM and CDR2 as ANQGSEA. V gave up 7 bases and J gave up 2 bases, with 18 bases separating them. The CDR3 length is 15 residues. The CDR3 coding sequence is TGCAGCGCCAAGCCACAAGGACGCACCTACAATGAGCAGTTCTTC. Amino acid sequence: CSAKPQGRTYNEQFF.

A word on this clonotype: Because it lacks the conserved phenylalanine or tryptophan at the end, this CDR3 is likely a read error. The CDR3 loop is CACWRDRADTQYL. DNA of the CDR3: TGTGCCTGCTGGAGGGACAGGGCAGATACGCAGTATCTT. The chain uses TRBV11-2 and TRBJ2-3, with 9 bases fitting TRBD1. This CDR3 is 13 amino acids long. Germline loops: CDR1 SGHAT, CDR2 FQNNGV. V lost 11 bases to trimming and J lost 4 bases; unmatched junction nucleotides: 7.

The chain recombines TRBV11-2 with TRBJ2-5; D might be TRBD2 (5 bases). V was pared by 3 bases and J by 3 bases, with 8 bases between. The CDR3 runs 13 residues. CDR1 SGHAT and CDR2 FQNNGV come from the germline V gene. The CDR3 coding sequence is TGTGCCAGCAGCTTGGACTTAAAAGAGACCCAGTACTTC. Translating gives CASSLDLKETQYF.

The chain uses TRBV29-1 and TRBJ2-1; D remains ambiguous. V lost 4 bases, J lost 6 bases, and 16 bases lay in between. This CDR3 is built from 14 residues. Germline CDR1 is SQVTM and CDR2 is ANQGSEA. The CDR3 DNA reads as TGCAGCGTTGTAGGCAGGTCCTCATGCAATGAGCAGTTCTTC. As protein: CSVVGRSSCNEQFF.

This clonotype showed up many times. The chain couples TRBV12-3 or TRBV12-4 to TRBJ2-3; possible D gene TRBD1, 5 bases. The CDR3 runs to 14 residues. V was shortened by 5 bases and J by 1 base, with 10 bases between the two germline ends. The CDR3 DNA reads TGTGCCAGCAGTCCCGGACAAGGCACAGATACGCAGTATTTT. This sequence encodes CASSPGQGTDTQYF.

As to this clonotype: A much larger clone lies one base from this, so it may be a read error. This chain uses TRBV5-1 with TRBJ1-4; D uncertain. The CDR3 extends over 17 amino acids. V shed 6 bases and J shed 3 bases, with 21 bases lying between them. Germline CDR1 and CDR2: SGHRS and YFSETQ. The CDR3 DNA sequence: TGCGCCAGCAACCCGGACCAAAACTCCATCGCTAATGAAAAACTGTTTTTT. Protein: CASNPDQNSIANEKLFF.

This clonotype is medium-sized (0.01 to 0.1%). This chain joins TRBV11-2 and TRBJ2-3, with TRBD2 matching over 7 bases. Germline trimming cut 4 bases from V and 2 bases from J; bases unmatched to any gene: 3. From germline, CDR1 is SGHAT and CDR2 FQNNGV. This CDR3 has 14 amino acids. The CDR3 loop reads CASSSAGVTDTQYF. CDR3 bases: TGTGCCAGCAGCTCGGCGGGAGTCACAGATACGCAGTATTTT. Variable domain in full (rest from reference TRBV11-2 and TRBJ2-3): EAGVAQSPRYKIIEKRQSVAFWCNPISGHATLYWYQQILGQGPKLLIQFQNNGVVDDSQLPKDRFSAERLKGVDSTLKIQPAKLEDSAVYLCASSSAGVTDTQYFGPGTRLTVL.

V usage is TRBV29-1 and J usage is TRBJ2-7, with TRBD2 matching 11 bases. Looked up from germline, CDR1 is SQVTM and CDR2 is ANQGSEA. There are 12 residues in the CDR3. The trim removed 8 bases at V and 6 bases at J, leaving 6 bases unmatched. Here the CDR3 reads CSIRLAGSEQYF. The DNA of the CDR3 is TGCAGCATTAGACTAGCGGGGTCCGAGCAGTACTTC.

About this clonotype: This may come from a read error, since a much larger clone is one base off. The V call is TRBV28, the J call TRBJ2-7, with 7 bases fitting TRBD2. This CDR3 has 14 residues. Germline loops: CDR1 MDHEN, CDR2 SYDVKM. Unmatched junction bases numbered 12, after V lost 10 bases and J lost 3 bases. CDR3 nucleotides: TGTGCCACCCTTAGTGGGACTACTAGCTACGAGCAGTACTTC. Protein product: CATLSGTTSYEQYF.

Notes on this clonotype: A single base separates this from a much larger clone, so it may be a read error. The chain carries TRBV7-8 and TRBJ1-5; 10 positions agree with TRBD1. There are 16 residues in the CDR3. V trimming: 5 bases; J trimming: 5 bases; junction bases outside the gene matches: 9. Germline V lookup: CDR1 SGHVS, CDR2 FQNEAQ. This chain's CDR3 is CASSPTGTGDHQPQHF. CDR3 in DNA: TGTGCCAGCAGCCCGACCGGGACAGGGGATCATCAGCCCCAGCATTTT.

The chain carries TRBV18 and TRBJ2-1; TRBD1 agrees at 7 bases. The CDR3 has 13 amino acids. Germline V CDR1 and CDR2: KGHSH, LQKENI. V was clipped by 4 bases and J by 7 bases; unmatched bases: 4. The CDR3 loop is CASSQDRANEQFF. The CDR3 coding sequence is TGTGCCAGCTCACAAGACAGGGCGAATGAGCAGTTCTTC.

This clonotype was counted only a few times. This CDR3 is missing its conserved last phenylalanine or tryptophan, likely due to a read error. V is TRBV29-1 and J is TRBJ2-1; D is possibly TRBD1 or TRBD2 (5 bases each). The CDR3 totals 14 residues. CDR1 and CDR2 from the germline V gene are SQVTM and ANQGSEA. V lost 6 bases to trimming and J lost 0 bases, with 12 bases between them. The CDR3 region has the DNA TGCAGCGTAGGGACGAGAAGCTCCTACAATGAGCAGTTCCTC. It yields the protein CSVGTRSSYNEQFL.

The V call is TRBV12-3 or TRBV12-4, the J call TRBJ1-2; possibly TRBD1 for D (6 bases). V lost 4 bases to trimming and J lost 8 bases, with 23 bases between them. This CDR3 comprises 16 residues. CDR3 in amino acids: CASSSRGGQWAGGYTF. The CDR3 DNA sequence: TGTGCCAGCAGTTCCCGGGGGGGGCAGTGGGCAGGCGGCTACACCTTC.

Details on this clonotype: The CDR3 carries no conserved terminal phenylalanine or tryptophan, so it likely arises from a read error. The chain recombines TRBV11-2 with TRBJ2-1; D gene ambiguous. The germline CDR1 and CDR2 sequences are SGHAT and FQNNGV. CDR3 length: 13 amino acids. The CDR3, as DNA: TGTGTCAGCAGCTTAGGGCTAAACAATGAGCAGTTCTAC. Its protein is CVSSLGLNNEQFY.

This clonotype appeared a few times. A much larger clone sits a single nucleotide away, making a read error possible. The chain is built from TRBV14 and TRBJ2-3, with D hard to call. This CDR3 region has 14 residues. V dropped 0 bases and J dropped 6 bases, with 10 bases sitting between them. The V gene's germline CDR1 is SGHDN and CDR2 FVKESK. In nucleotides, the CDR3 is TGTGCCAGCAGCCAAGATGTCGGCATTGATACGCAGTATTTT. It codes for CASSQDVGIDTQYF.

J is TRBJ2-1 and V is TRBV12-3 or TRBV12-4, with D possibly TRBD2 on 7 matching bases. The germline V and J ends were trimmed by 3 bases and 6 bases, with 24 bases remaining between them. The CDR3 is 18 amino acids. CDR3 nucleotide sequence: TGTGCCAGCAGTTTCTCGGTGGGGGGGGCCCTCAGTAGCAATGAGCAGTTCTTC. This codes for CASSFSVGGALSSNEQFF.

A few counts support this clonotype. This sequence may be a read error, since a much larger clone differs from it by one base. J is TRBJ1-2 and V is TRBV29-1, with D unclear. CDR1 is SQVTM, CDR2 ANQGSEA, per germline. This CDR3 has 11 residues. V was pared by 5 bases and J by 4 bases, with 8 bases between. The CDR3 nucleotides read TGCAGCGTTAAGGCAGGCTATGGCTACACCTTC. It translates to CSVKAGYGYTF.

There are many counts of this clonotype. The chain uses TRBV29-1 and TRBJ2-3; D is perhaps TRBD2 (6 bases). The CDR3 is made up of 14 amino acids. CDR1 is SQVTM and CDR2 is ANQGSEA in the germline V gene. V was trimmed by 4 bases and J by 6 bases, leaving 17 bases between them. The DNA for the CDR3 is TGCAGCGTTGGAAGAGGAGGGAGTACGGATACGCAGTATTTT. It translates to CSVGRGGSTDTQYF.

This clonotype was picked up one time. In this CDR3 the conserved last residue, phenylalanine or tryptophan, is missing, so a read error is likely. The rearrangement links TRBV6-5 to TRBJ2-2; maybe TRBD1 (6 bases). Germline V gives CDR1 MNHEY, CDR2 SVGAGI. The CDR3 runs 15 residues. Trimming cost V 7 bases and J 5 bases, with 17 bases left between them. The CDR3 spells CASNKIPDSTGELFI. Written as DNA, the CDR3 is TGTGCCAGCAATAAAATTCCGGACAGTACCGGGGAGCTGTTTATT.

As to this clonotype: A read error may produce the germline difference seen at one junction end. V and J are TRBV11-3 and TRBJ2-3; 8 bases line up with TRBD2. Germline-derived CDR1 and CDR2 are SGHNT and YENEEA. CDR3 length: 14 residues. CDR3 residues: CACSIRTSTNTQYF. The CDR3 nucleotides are TGTGCCTGCAGCATCAGGACTAGCACAAATACGCAGTATTTT. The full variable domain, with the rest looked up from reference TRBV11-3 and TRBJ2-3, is EAGVVQSPRYKIIEKKQPVAFWCNPISGHNTLYWYLQNLGQGPELLIRYENEEAVDDSQLPKDRFSAERLKGVDSTLKIQPAELGDSAVYLCACSIRTSTNTQYFGPGTRLTVL.